This record covers a single T cell receptor beta chain. The antigen is not known. The record originates from a study of shared clonotypes between healthy human individuals. Findings and limits, study-wide: About 5% of naive CD4 clonotypes were shared across a few donors.

The healthy adult donors were HIV-negative and reported no recent acute infections or vaccinations. Splitting of CD4+ cells produced CD45RA+ naive and CD45RA-negative memory subsets. V lost 6 bases to trimming and J lost 3 bases; unmatched junction nucleotides: 13. The CDR3 length is 16 residues. Germline loops: CDR1 MNHEY, CDR2 SMNVEV (reference sequence). Libraries were prepared by immunoSEQ multiplex PCR; TCRdb keeps only in-frame clonotypes and omits some of them. Of about 2.3 million clones in the sample, just over 90% were seen once. The sequenced sample consisted of naive CD4+ T cells from PBMCs. Subset of the sample: CD45RA+ positively selected. The chain is built from TRBV27 and TRBJ2-7, with TRBD1 matching 8 bases. The TCR sequence derives from a young man in good health. Some clones in this sample may be carry-over from other donors' samples. This chain's CDR3 is CASRGRRTGKNYEQYF. In DNA form, the CDR3 reads TGTGCCAGCAGGGGAAGACGGACAGGGAAGAACTACGAGCAGTACTTC.